This T cell receptor (beta chain) was identified in a study of T cell responses to AZD1222 COVID-19 vaccine. Study observations and caveats: At 160-218 and 743-854, vaccine-associated CD4 TCRs were dominant, and they spanned spike. In the spike-specific TCR repertoire, nearly half reportedly target unmutated variant regions.

This clone was counted between two and nine times. Its specificity is unknown. Libraries were prepared by immunoSEQ multiplex PCR; TCRdb keeps only in-frame clonotypes and omits some of them. The table includes some 130,000 clones, 70% to 90% detected once. This CDR3 has 16 residues. Losses at the gene ends were 5 bases for V and 3 bases for J; bases not matched to a gene: 11. The germline gives CDR1 SGHDT, CDR2 YYEEEE. The material was peripheral blood, obtained on day 0 of AZD1222 vaccination. The chain is built from TRBV5-6 and TRBJ1-2, with TRBD1 identical over 9 bases. This sequence was found in an adult in good health. CDR3 residues: CASRRTGARIHYGYTF. CDR3 bases: TGTGCCAGCAGACGGACAGGGGCTCGGATCCACTATGGCTACACCTTC.